A selection of T cell receptor beta chains follows, all from one sample in a study of blood T cell repertoires in COVID-19. Measured with immunoSEQ multiplex PCR; TCRdb has only the in-frame clones, and not every one. The sample has about 200,000 clones, approximately 84% seen once. The source material was peripheral blood. The receptors were sampled from a woman over 75 with acute or convalescent COVID-19. The CDR3 runs from the conserved cysteine through the conserved F or W. Each record gives: D gene, V gene, J gene, clone size, CDR3 protein, CDR3 DNA. D genes are given only for firm matches. The size of a clone is reported for some rows only, either as once, few or many, or as a class for expanded clones.

NA	TRBV18	TRBJ1-1	NA	CASSPREGGNTEAFF	TGTGCCAGCTCACCCCGGGAAGGAGGGAACACTGAAGCTTTCTTT
NA	TRBV21-1	TRBJ2-1	NA	CASSKPGQNIYNEQFF	TGTGCCAGCAGCAAGCCGGGACAGAATATATACAATGAGCAGTTCTTC
NA	TRBV29-1	TRBJ2-7	NA	CSARRDKSYEQYF	TGCAGCGCCCGTCGGGACAAGTCCTACGAGCAGTACTTC
NA	TRBV4-1	TRBJ2-5	NA	CASSQGNSGVRTQYF	TGCGCCAGCAGCCAAGGTAACTCGGGAGTTAGGACCCAGTACTTC
NA	TRBV18	TRBJ2-2	NA	CASSPPRPAGTGELFF	TGTGCCAGCTCACCACCCCGACCTGCGGGCACCGGGGAGCTGTTTTTT
TRBD2	TRBV25-1	TRBJ2-7	NA	CASSQRMTSGSYEQYF	TGTGCCAGCAGTCAGCGTATGACTAGCGGGAGCTACGAGCAGTACTTC
TRBD1	TRBV19	TRBJ2-5	NA	CASSHTPDRGKETQYF	TGTGCCAGTAGTCACACCCCGGACAGGGGGAAAGAGACCCAGTACTTC
TRBD2	TRBV28	TRBJ2-7	NA	CASSGELTSGRLYEQYF	TGTGCCAGCAGTGGGGAACTGACTAGCGGGAGACTCTACGAGCAGTACTTC
NA	TRBV19	TRBJ2-2	NA	CASSIRLGPGELFF	TGTGCCAGTAGTATCCGACTAGGCCCCGGGGAGCTGTTTTTT
NA	TRBV2	TRBJ2-4	NA	CASSGFTGLAKNIQYF	TGTGCCAGCAGTGGATTCACAGGGCTAGCCAAAAACATTCAGTACTTC
NA	TRBV2	TRBJ1-2	NA	CASNGQLYNYGYTF	TGTGCCAGCAATGGACAGCTATATAACTATGGCTACACCTTC
TRBD1	TRBV12-3/TRBV12-4	TRBJ2-1	NA	CASSGTGYNEQFF	TGTGCCAGCAGTGGGACAGGTTACAATGAGCAGTTCTTC
NA	TRBV9	TRBJ1-1	NA	CASSARGQTEAFF	TGTGCCAGCAGCGCGCGAGGACAGACGGAAGCTTTCTTT
TRBD1	TRBV19	TRBJ2-4	NA	CASSIPIQGAKNIQYF	TGTGCCAGTAGTATTCCAATACAGGGGGCCAAAAACATTCAGTACTTC
NA	TRBV7-2	TRBJ2-2	NA	CASSLNRASPSTGELFF	TGTGCCAGCAGCTTAAATCGGGCTAGCCCGAGTACCGGGGAGCTGTTTTTT
TRBD1	TRBV2	TRBJ2-7	NA	CASSDQGVTYEQYF	TGTGCCAGCAGTGATCAGGGGGTAACCTACGAGCAGTACTTC
TRBD1	TRBV6-5	TRBJ2-7	NA	CASFTGQGVFEQYF	TGTGCCAGCTTCACGGGACAGGGAGTGTTCGAGCAGTACTTC
NA	TRBV28	TRBJ1-6	few	CASSSSGIDNSPLHF	TGTGCCAGCAGTTCCTCCGGGATCGATAATTCACCCCTCCACTTT
NA	TRBV7-6	TRBJ1-1	NA	CASSFEAGIGNTEAFF	TGTGCCAGCAGCTTTGAGGCAGGGATTGGGAACACTGAAGCTTTCTTT
NA	TRBV7-2	TRBJ1-6	NA	CASSHSAGNSPLHF	TGTGCCAGCAGCCATTCCGCGGGTAATTCACCCCTCCACTTT
NA	TRBV29-1	TRBJ1-2	NA	CSVEGTATYGYTF	TGCAGCGTTGAAGGGACAGCAACCTATGGCTACACCTTC
NA	TRBV6-2/TRBV6-3	TRBJ1-5	NA	CASSRGRDYSNQPQHF	TGTGCCAGCAGTCGCGGACGGGATTATAGCAATCAGCCCCAGCATTTT
NA	TRBV5-1	TRBJ1-2	NA	CASSLGLRGYGYTF	TGCGCCAGCAGCTTGGGCCTAAGAGGCTATGGCTACACCTTC
TRBD1	TRBV3-1/TRBV3-2	TRBJ1-2	NA	CASSPRQGTSYGYTF	TGTGCCAGCAGCCCCCGACAGGGAACGTCCTATGGCTACACCTTC
TRBD2	TRBV9	TRBJ2-7	NA	CASSVDGGDSYEQYF	TGTGCCAGCAGCGTAGATGGGGGGGACTCCTACGAGCAGTACTTC
TRBD1	TRBV5-6	TRBJ1-1	once	CASSPGTVNTEAFF	TGTGCCAGCAGCCCCGGGACAGTGAACACTGAAGCTTTCTTT
NA	TRBV6-5	TRBJ1-6	NA	CASSYGLDYAF	TGTGCCAGCAGTTACGGGTTGGACTATGCCTTT
NA	TRBV2	TRBJ1-1	NA	CASSQGPGTEAFF	TGTGCCAGCAGTCAGGGGCCGGGGACTGAAGCTTTCTTT
TRBD1	TRBV5-1	TRBJ2-1	NA	CASSHRDRGPNEQFF	TGCGCCAGCAGCCACCGGGACAGGGGGCCCAATGAGCAGTTCTTC
TRBD1	TRBV3-1/TRBV3-2	TRBJ1-2	once	CASSLPTRTGKRGYTF	TGTGCCAGCAGCCTGCCTACCCGGACAGGGAAGCGTGGCTACACCTTC
TRBD1	TRBV2	TRBJ1-5	NA	CASSAGQEHQPQHF	TGTGCCAGCAGTGCGGGACAGGAACATCAGCCCCAGCATTTT